The sequence of this TCR beta chain was determined in a study of shared clonotypes between healthy human individuals. After removal of 5 bases from V and 7 bases from J, the junction contained 32 bases not matched to a gene. This CDR3 has 21 residues. Germline lookup yields CDR1 SGHTA and CDR2 FQGTGA. As defined, naive CD8 cells were CD45RO-negative and positively selected for CCR7, with terminally differentiated effector memory CD45RA+ cells excluded. TCRdb's table, derived via immunoSEQ multiplex PCR, lists solely in-frame clones and lacks some. This sample carries about 2,200,000 clones, 85% to 95% of them seen once, and the ten largest clones take more than 1.5%.

This TCR was sampled from a young man in good health. Some clones in this sample may be carry-over from other donors' samples. Input material: naive CD8+ T cells from PBMCs. The V and J genes are TRBV7-3 and TRBJ2-7, with 7 bases identical to TRBD2. The CDR3 DNA is TGTGCCAGCAGCCACCCATTACGGGGGGAAGGGAGGTGGATTAGGACTAGGGAGCAGTACTTC. As protein: CASSHPLRGEGRWIRTREQYF.